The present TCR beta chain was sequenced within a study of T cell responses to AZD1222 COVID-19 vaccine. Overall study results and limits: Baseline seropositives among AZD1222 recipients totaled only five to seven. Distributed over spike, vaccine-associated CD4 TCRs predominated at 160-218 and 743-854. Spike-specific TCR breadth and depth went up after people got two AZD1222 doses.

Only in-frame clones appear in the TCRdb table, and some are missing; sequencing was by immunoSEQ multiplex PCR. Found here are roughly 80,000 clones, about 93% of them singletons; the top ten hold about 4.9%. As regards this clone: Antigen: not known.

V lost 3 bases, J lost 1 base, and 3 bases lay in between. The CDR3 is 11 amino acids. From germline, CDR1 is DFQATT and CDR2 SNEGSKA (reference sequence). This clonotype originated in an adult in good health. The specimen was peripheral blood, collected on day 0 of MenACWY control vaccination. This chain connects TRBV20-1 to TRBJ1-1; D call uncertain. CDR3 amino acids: CSARSNTEAFF. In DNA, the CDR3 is TGCAGTGCTAGGTCGAACACTGAAGCTTTCTTT.